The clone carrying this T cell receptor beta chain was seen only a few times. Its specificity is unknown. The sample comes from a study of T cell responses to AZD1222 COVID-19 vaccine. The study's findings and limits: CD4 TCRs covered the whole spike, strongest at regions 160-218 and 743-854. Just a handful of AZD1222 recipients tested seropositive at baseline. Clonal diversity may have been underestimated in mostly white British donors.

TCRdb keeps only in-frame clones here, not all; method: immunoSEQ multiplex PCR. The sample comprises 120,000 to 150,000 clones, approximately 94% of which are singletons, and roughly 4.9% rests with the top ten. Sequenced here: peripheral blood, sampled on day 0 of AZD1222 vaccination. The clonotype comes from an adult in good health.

The CDR3 is CASSLQGILNTEAFF. In DNA, the CDR3 is TGTGCCAGCAGCCTTCAGGGCATACTGAACACTGAAGCTTTCTTT. The chain links TRBV3-1 (or the pseudogene TRBV3-2) to TRBJ1-1; D is perhaps TRBD1 (5 bases). CDR3 length: 15 residues. The germline V gene has CDR1 LGHDT and CDR2 YNNKEL (reference sequence). V was pared by 4 bases and J by 0 bases, with 12 bases between.